The sequence of this T cell receptor (beta chain) was determined in a study of beta chain features in type 1 diabetes. The whole isolated RNA underwent reverse transcription, so sequencing captured expressed TCRB transcripts. The protocol was immunoSEQ multiplex PCR, while the TCRdb copy is restricted to in-frame clones and leaves out a portion. Of about 290,000 clones in the sample, 8% were seen once. Only a few counts were recorded for this clone. Its matching antigen is unknown. This CDR3 contains 15 residues. Trimming took off 2 bases at V and 2 bases at J, with 11 bases between the two ends. Germline values: CDR1 SGHVS, CDR2 FNYEAQ. Whole-study findings and limits: Insertion counts at VDJ junctions were lower in type 1 diabetes patients, who also showed more deletions there. The naive, central memory and Treg TCRB repertoires of patients appeared to be more similar to one another than those of healthy donors.

Specimen: central memory CD4+ T cells from blood. This receptor was obtained from a woman aged 18 to 35 in good health. This sequence joins TRBV7-6 and TRBJ2-3; the D is unclear. The CDR3 DNA reads as TGTGCCAGCAGCTTAAACACGATCCCCACAGATACGCAGTATTTT. Residues: CASSLNTIPTDTQYF. Variable domain in full (rest from reference TRBV7-6 and TRBJ2-3): GAGVSQSPRYKVTKRGQDVALRCDPISGHVSLYWYRQALGQGPEFLTYFNYEAQQDKSGLPNDRFSAERPEGSISTLTIQRTEQRDSAMYRCASSLNTIPTDTQYFGPGTRLTVL.